In its sample, the clone carrying this TCR beta chain was seen once. Its cognate antigen is unknown. The table came from immunoSEQ multiplex PCR; TCRdb's copy has only in-frame clones and leaves some out. The sample lists roughly 2.2 million clones; 85% to 95% were seen once. This sample was included in a study of shared clonotypes between healthy human individuals. Study-wide context: A couple of female and a few male donors aged 18 to 49 were enrolled. Each donor had three CD4 naive, three CD4 memory, two CD8 naive and one CD8 memory plate.

General study results and limits: Sharing across a few donors was seen in 4% to 6.5% of naive CD4 clonotypes.

Germline loops: CDR1 SGDLS, CDR2 YYNGEE. The CDR3 totals 18 residues. V lost 1 base, J lost 0 bases, and 7 bases stayed unmatched. This chain links TRBV9 with TRBJ2-6; 7 bases fit TRBD2. The sample was naive CD4+ T cells from PBMCs. Stated subset: CD45RA+ positively selected. This TCR was recovered from a man younger than 30 in good health. Some clones in this sample may be carry-over from other donors' samples. The CDR3, as DNA: TGTGCCAGCAGCGTACTGCTAGCGGACCACTCTGGGGCCAACGTCCTGACTTTC. Protein: CASSVLLADHSGANVLTF.